The clone carrying this T cell receptor (beta chain) was recorded many times. From germline, CDR1 is MDHEN and CDR2 SYDVKM. This CDR3 has 14 residues. Between the trimmed V and J ends, which lost 6 bases and 1 base, there was a span of 13 bases. The source of the sample is a study of blood T cells in healthy people across ages. A second PCR of about 7 to 12 cycles used a sample-barcoded 5' primer and a J-beta primer mix. A template-switch adaptor with 12 random nucleotides tagged each cDNA molecule. TCRdb passed the 5' RACE reads through MiXCR, listing each CDR3 protein once. The table includes some 1.5 million distinct CDR3 sequences, 25% to 30% detected once.

This TCR came from a woman aged 30 to 39 in good health. The J gene is TRBJ2-7, the V gene TRBV28; D unclear. Sequencing was performed on blood. CDR3 DNA: TGTGCCAGCAGGGGCCCTGGGTTTTCCTACGAGCAGTACTTC. Encoded protein: CASRGPGFSYEQYF. The variable domain in full, completed from reference TRBV28 and TRBJ2-7, reads DVKVTQSSRYLVKRTGEKVFLECVQDMDHENMFWYRQDPGLGLRLIYFSYDVKMKEKGDIPEGYSVSREKKERFSLILESASTNQTSMYLCASRGPGFSYEQYFGPGTRLTVT.